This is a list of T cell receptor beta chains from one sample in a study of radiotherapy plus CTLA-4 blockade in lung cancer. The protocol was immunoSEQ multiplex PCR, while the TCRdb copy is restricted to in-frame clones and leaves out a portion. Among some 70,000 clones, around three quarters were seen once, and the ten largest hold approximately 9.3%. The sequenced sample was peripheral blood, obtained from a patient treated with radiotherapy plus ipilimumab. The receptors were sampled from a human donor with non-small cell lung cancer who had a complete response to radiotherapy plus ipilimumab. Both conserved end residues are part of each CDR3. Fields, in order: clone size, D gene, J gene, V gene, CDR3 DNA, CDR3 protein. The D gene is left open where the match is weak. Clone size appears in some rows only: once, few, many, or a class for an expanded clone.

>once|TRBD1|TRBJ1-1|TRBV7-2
TGTGCCAGCAGCTGGAGACAGGGGGCGGTTGAAGCTTTCTTT
CASSWRQGAVEAFF
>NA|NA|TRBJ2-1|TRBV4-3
TGCGCCAGCAGCCAAGAGCTCGGATCGGCCTCCTACAATGAGCAGTTCTTC
CASSQELGSASYNEQFF
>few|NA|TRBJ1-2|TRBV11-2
TGTGCCAGCAGCTTAGTAAGCGGCCCAAAGGAGTTC
CASSLVSGPKEF
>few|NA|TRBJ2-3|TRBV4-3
TGCGCCAGCAGCCAACGTAGAACAGGGAAAACATTCACAGATACGCAGTATTTT
CASSQRRTGKTFTDTQYF
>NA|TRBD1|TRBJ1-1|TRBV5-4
TGTGCCAGCAACCTCCCGGGACAGGGGGCGAAGGCTGAAGCTTTCTTT
CASNLPGQGAKAEAFF
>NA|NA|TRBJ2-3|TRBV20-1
TGCAGTGCTAGAGATAAGAGTACGCAGTATTTT
CSARDKSTQYF
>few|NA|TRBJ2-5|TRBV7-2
TGTGCCAGCAGCTTAGTACGCGGACAAGAGACCCAGTACTTC
CASSLVRGQETQYF
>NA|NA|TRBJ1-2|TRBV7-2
TGTGCCAGCAGCTCCTGGATTTCCTACTATGGCTACACCTTC
CASSSWISYYGYTF
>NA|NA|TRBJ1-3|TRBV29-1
TGCAGCGTTGATCCCTTGTCTGGGGGGGCAGATGGAAACACCATATATTTT
CSVDPLSGGADGNTIYF
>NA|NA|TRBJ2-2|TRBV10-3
TGTGCCATCAGTGAGTCGTTCGACTTGGGCATCGGGGAGCTGTTTTTT
CAISESFDLGIGELFF